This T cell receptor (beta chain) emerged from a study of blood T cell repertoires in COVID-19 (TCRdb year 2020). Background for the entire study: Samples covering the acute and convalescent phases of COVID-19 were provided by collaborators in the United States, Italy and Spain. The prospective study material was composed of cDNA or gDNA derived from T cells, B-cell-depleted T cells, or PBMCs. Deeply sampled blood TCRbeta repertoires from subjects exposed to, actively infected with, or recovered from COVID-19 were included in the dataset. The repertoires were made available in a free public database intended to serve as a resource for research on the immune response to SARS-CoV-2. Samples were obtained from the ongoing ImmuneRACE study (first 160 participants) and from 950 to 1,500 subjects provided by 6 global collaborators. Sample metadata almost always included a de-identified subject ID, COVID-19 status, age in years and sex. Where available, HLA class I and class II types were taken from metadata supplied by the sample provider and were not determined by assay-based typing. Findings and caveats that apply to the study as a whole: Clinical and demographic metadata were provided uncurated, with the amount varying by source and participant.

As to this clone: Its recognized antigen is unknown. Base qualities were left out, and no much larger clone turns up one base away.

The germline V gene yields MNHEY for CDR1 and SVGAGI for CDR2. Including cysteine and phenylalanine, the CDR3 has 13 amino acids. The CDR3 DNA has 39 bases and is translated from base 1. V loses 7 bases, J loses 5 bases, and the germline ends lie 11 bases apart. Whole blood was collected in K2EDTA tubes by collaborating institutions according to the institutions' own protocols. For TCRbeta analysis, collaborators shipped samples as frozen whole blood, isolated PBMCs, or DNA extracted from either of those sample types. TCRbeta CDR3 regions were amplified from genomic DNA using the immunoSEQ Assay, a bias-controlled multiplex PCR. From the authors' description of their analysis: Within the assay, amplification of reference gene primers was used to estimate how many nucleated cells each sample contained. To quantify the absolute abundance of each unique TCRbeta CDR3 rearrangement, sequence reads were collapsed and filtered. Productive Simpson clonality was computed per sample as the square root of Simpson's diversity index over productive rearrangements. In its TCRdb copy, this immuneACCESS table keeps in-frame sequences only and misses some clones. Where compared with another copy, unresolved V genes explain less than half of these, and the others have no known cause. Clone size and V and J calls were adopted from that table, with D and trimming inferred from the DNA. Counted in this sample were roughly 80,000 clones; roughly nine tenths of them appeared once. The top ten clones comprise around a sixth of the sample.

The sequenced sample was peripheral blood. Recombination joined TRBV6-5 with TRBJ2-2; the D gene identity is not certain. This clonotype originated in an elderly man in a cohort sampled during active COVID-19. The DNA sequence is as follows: TGTGCCAGCACCCGCGCGAGAACCGGGGAGCTGTTTTTT. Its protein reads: CASTRARTGELFF.